This T cell receptor (beta chain) derives from a study of T cells in Graves' hyperthyroidism and ophthalmopathy. This CDR3 contains 13 residues. Trimming shortened V by 4 bases and J by 4 bases, and 8 bases separated the two germline ends. At least ten counts were recorded for this clonotype. Amplification of TCR beta CDR3 regions used RNA as the template. The HTBI primer set was used in a first-round RT-PCR of the TCR CDR3. MiXCR, applied by TCRdb to the multiplex PCR reads, yields one record per CDR3 protein. Among approximately 400,000 distinct CDR3 sequences, over 11% were seen once, and the ten largest hold around 10%.

The source material was blood. V usage is TRBV12-3 or TRBV12-4 and J usage is TRBJ2-1; D not certain. The clonotype comes from a woman aged 55-69 years with Graves' hyperthyroidism. As DNA, the CDR3 is TGTGCCAGCAGTTGGAGCCGGTACAATGAGCAGTTCTTC. This encodes CASSWSRYNEQFF.